Shown below are 23 T cell receptor beta chains from a single sample sequenced in a study of blood T cells in healthy people across ages. A second about 7 to 11 cycle PCR used barcoded and J-beta primers. TCRdb passed the 5' RACE reads through MiXCR, listing each CDR3 protein once. The table includes some 760,000 distinct CDR3 sequences, approximately 25% detected once. These records were also assigned to another study, of T cells of mothers and their children.

The sequencing sample was made of blood. The receptor set was obtained from a boy aged 5-17 years in good health.

This clonotype was picked up a small number of times. The chain carries TRBV5-1 and TRBJ2-3; D ambiguous. CDR1 is SGHRS and CDR2 is YFSETQ in the germline V gene. The V gene lost 0 bases and the J gene lost 2 bases, with 10 bases spanning the gap. This CDR3 is built from 15 residues. The CDR3 DNA is TGCGCCAGCAGCTTGGAAGACATAGTCACAGATACGCAGTATTTT. It encodes CASSLEDIVTDTQYF.

Details on this clonotype: The junction and the germline gene differ at one end; a read error may be behind it. The genes are TRBV20-1 and TRBJ2-5; D possibly uses TRBD1 or TRBD2 (6 bases each). The CDR3 runs 14 residues. Germline V gene sequence: CDR1 DFQATT, CDR2 SNEGSKA (reference sequence). The CDR3 DNA sequence: TGCAGTGTTAGAGTAGGGGGGAGTCGAGAGACCCAGTACTTC. This gives the protein CSVRVGGSRETQYF.

The table lists this clonotype with a count of one. The chain couples TRBV2 to TRBJ1-1, with 8 bases identical to TRBD1. CDR3 length: 14 amino acids. CDR1 and CDR2 from the germline V gene are SNHLY and FYNNEI. The V segment lost 5 bases and the J segment 10 bases; nucleotides outside the gene matches: 12. Written as DNA, the CDR3 is TGTGCCAGCAGTTTACCGGACAGGGAATTTGGAGCTTTCTTT. Its protein is CASSLPDREFGAFF.

The chain links TRBV7-9 to TRBJ2-1; D may be TRBD1 (6 bases). The CDR3 has 14 amino acids. Germline CDR1 SEHNR, CDR2 FQNEAQ (reference sequence). The V gene lost 3 bases and the J gene lost 6 bases, with 12 bases spanning the gap. The CDR3 here is CASSLPDSRNEQFF. The CDR3 DNA is TGTGCCAGCAGCTTGCCGGACAGTCGCAATGAGCAGTTCTTC.

This sequence joins TRBV21-1 and TRBJ2-3; the table's D gene call, TRBD1, was not cross checked with the DNA. TRBV21-1 is listed as a pseudogene. The CDR3 length is 17 residues. The CDR3 reads CASSNQVQGLHTDTQYF. CDR3 coding DNA: TGTGCCAGCAGCAATCAGGTACAGGGACTCCACACAGATACGCAGTATTTT.

The chain couples TRBV24-1 to TRBJ2-5, with D uncertain. The DNA end is more similar to TRBJ2-1, so the J call may be wrong. The CDR3 is made up of 12 amino acids. The germline V gene has CDR1 KGHDR and CDR2 SFDVKD. CDR3 region: CATSDSGYEQFF. DNA of the CDR3: TGTGCCACCAGTGATTCCGGGTATGAGCAGTTCTTC.

This clonotype appeared a single time. This chain uses TRBV3-1 with TRBJ2-7; D gene uncertain. CDR1 LGHDT and CDR2 YNNKEL come from the germline V gene (reference sequence). The CDR3 loop spans 14 amino acids. V lost 0 bases, J lost 3 bases, and 9 bases lay in between. Here the CDR3 DNA reads TGTGCCAGCAGCCAAGATAGCCCCCTCTACGAGCAGTACTTC. It yields the protein CASSQDSPLYEQYF.

This chain connects TRBV7-6 to TRBJ2-5; D perhaps matches TRBD2 (5 bases). With 3 bases removed from V and 0 bases from J, the gap between germline ends came to 20 bases. The CDR3 consists of 18 residues. From germline, CDR1 is SGHVS and CDR2 FNYEAQ. The CDR3 is CASSLSGGLDLYQETQYF. CDR3 sequence (DNA): TGTGCCAGCAGCTTGAGCGGTGGGCTAGACTTGTACCAAGAGACCCAGTACTTC.

V is TRBV3-1 and J is TRBJ1-2, with D hard to call. CDR3 length: 19 residues. With 2 bases removed from V and 5 bases from J, the gap between germline ends came to 27 bases. Germline V gene data show CDR1 as LGHDT and CDR2 as YNNKEL (reference sequence). The CDR3 DNA reads TGTGCCAGCAGCCAAACCATATCCAACCCCCACTATAGGATGTATGGCTACACCTTC. It translates to CASSQTISNPHYRMYGYTF. The full variable domain, rest sourced from reference TRBV3-1 and TRBJ1-2, is DTAVSQTPKYLVTQMGNDKSIKCEQNLGHDTMYWYKQDSKKFLKIMFSYNNKELIINETVPNRFSPKSPDKAHLNLHINSLELGDSAVYFCASSQTISNPHYRMYGYTFGSGTRLTVV.

This clonotype was seen more than once but under ten times. The chain is built from TRBV3-1 and TRBJ2-5; TRBD2 aligns across 7 bases. The tail of the sequence fits TRBJ2-7 better, so the J call may be wrong. The V gene's germline CDR1 is LGHDT and CDR2 YNNKEL (reference sequence). The CDR3 sequence is 15 residues long. The DNA of the CDR3 is TGTGCCAGCAGCCAAACCCTAAGCGGGGACTACGAGCAGTACTTC. Its translation: CASSQTLSGDYEQYF.

This clonotype was counted a few times. The chain links TRBV11-2 to TRBJ2-5, with 8 bases fitting TRBD1. Germline V gene lookup returns CDR1 SGHAT and CDR2 FQNNGV. Unmatched junction bases numbered 13, after V lost 7 bases and J lost 3 bases. The CDR3 consists of 16 residues. CDR3 nucleotide sequence: TGTGCCAGCACCCACCCGACAGGGGCCCTTAAAGAGACCCAGTACTTC. Protein product: CASTHPTGALKETQYF.

This clonotype has just one count. V is TRBV28 and J is TRBJ1-5, with D unclear. Germline CDR1 MDHEN, CDR2 SYDVKM. CDR3 length: 17 amino acids. V was trimmed by 2 bases and J by 0 bases, leaving 14 bases between them. CDR3 sequence: CASSLPRTDYSNQPQHF. The CDR3 DNA reads as TGTGCCAGCAGTTTACCCCGGACGGATTATAGCAATCAGCCCCAGCATTTT.

The J gene is TRBJ2-3, the V gene TRBV9; D possibly corresponds to TRBD2 (6 bases). Trimming pared 0 bases from V and 0 bases from J, leaving 14 bases between. The CDR3 runs to 17 residues. The V gene's germline CDR1 is SGDLS and CDR2 YYNGEE. CDR3 protein: CASSVAPAGTSTDTQYF. As DNA, the CDR3 is TGTGCCAGCAGCGTAGCTCCGGCGGGGACTAGCACAGATACGCAGTATTTT.

This chain connects TRBV7-9 to TRBJ1-1; D is unresolved. Germline values: CDR1 SEHNR, CDR2 FQNEAQ (reference sequence). V dropped 3 bases and J dropped 3 bases, with 14 bases sitting between them. CDR3 length: 15 residues. The CDR3 here is CASSLNSRQDTEAFF. Written as DNA, the CDR3 is TGTGCCAGCAGCTTGAACTCTCGCCAGGACACTGAAGCTTTCTTT.

As regards this clonotype: Mismatch with germline at one junction end may stem from a read error. The gene calls are TRBV7-9 and TRBJ2-7; a weak D match, TRBD1 (5 bases). Germline CDR1 is SEHNR and CDR2 is FQNEAQ (reference sequence). The CDR3 runs 15 residues. CDR3 sequence (DNA): TGCGCCAGCAGCTTAGGCGTGGGGCGGTACTACGAGCAGTACTTC. Encoded protein: CASSLGVGRYYEQYF.

This clonotype was detected a few times. V and J are TRBV25-1 and TRBJ2-5; tentatively, D is TRBD1 (6 bases). CDR3 length equals 14 residues. Trimming took 3 bases from V and 5 from J, leaving 13 bases between them. The germline gives CDR1 MGHDK, CDR2 SYGVNS. The CDR3 sequence is CASSEQGISETQYF. The CDR3 nucleotides read TGTGCCAGCAGTGAGCAGGGGATATCGGAGACCCAGTACTTC. The full variable domain, in which reference TRBV25-1 and TRBJ2-5 provide the parts outside the CDR3, is EADIYQTPRYLVIGTGKKITLECSQTMGHDKMYWYQQDPGMELHLIHYSYGVNSTEKGDLSSESTVSRIRTEHFPLTLESARPSHTSQYLCASSEQGISETQYFGPGTRLLVL.

V gene TRBV7-2 combines with J gene TRBJ1-1, with 7 bases identical to TRBD1. Germline CDR1 reads SGHTA; CDR2 reads FQGNSA. The ends lost 7 bases at V and 4 bases at J; junction bases unmatched: 6. This CDR3 is built from 13 residues. The CDR3 sequence is CASNRDSRTEAFF. In DNA form, the CDR3 reads TGTGCCAGCAACCGGGACAGCCGCACTGAAGCTTTCTTT.

The chain carries TRBV7-9 and TRBJ1-2; D is ambiguous. The germline gives CDR1 SEHNR, CDR2 FQNEAQ (reference sequence). The germline V and J ends were trimmed by 3 bases and 4 bases, with 9 bases remaining between them. CDR3 length: 13 residues. The CDR3 nucleotides read TGTGCCAGCAGCTTTCTCCTAGCCTATGGCTACACCTTC. Amino acids: CASSFLLAYGYTF.

Comment on this clonotype: Likely a read error: the CDR3 ends without its conserved phenylalanine or tryptophan. The chain carries TRBV7-9 and TRBJ2-5; D call uncertain. Between the trimmed V and J ends, which lost 3 bases and 2 bases, there was a span of 7 bases. CDR1 is SEHNR and CDR2 is FQNEAQ in the germline V gene (reference sequence). This CDR3 spans 13 amino acids. This CDR3 reads CASSFGWQETQYS. CDR3 in DNA: TGTGCCAGCAGCTTCGGTTGGCAAGAGACCCAGTACTCC.

This clonotype was counted only a few times. The gene calls are TRBV29-1 and TRBJ1-4, with D maybe TRBD1 (6 bases). Trimming pared 1 base from V and 3 bases from J, leaving 12 bases between. Germline assignment: CDR1 SQVTM and CDR2 ANQGSEA. The CDR3 consists of 15 residues. DNA for the CDR3: TGCAGCGTTGAAGCTCCGGGACACGCTAATGAAAAACTGTTTTTT. This codes for CSVEAPGHANEKLFF.

The V and J genes are TRBV3-1 and TRBJ2-1; the match to TRBD2 covers 9 bases. The CDR3 is made up of 17 amino acids. The V gene end was trimmed by 0 bases and the J gene end by 1 base; junction bases not matched to a gene: 4. The germline V gene has CDR1 LGHDT and CDR2 YNNKEL (reference sequence). The CDR3 loop reads CASSQELAGVSYNEQFF. The CDR3 nucleotides are TGTGCCAGCAGCCAAGAGTTAGCGGGGGTTTCCTACAATGAGCAGTTCTTC.

The chain recombines TRBV4-2 with TRBJ1-2; no reliable D call. The CDR3 covers 14 residues. V lost 3 bases to trimming and J lost 0 bases, with 8 bases between them. Germline V lookup: CDR1 LGHNA, CDR2 YNFKEQ. The CDR3 DNA sequence: TGTGCCAGCAGCCATCCAACAGCTAACTATGGCTACACCTTC. Its translation is CASSHPTANYGYTF.

V and J are TRBV24-1 and TRBJ2-5; D may match TRBD1 or TRBD2 (5 bases each). Matching the DNA end better, TRBJ2-1 makes the J call doubtful. The CDR3 totals 15 residues. The V gene's germline CDR1 is KGHDR and CDR2 SFDVKD. The CDR3 nucleotides read TGTGCCACCAGGGTCGAGGGGCCTTCGGGGAATGAGCAGTTCTTC. Protein sequence: CATRVEGPSGNEQFF.